A selection of T cell receptor beta chains follows, all from one sample in a study of Graves' ophthalmopathy and Graves' hyperthyroidism. TCRdb analysed the multiplex PCR reads with MiXCR anew, one entry per CDR3 protein. The data hold over 450,000 distinct CDR3 sequences, with 14% observed a single time. Sequencing used blood. The receptor source for this set is a woman in her 30s with Graves' ophthalmopathy. Each CDR3 is given with its conserved first and last residue. The D gene is left open where the match is weak. Size is omitted from some rows. Given values are once, few, many or a class for expanded clones.

abundance,j_gene,v_gene,d_gene,CDR3aa,CDR3nt
many,TRBJ2-5,TRBV6-5,NA,CASSPGQGWQETQYF,TGTGCCAGCAGTCCAGGGCAGGGATGGCAAGAGACCCAGTACTTC
NA,TRBJ2-5,TRBV6-1,NA,CASGIGNPETQYF,TGTGCCAGCGGTATAGGTAACCCAGAGACCCAGTACTTC
few,TRBJ2-2,TRBV11-2,NA,CASSLDWVGRINTGELFF,TGTGCCAGCAGCTTAGATTGGGTGGGGCGGATTAACACCGGGGAGCTGTTTTTT
many,TRBJ1-1,TRBV13,NA,CASSLGGKVYTEAFF,TGTGCCAGCAGCTTAGGGGGGAAGGTATACACTGAAGCTTTCTTT
many,TRBJ1-1,TRBV6-1,NA,CASRTGTLEAFF,TGTGCCAGCAGGACGGGGACCCTTGAAGCTTTCTTT
many,TRBJ2-7,TRBV3-1,NA,CASSQYTGTYEQYF,TGTGCCAGCAGCCAATACACAGGCACCTACGAGCAGTACTTC
many,TRBJ2-5,TRBV7-9,TRBD1,CASSRLAGGLETQYF,TGTGCCAGCAGCCGCCTTGCAGGGGGCCTGGAGACCCAGTACTTC
few,TRBJ1-5,TRBV7-4,NA,CASSLGTVYNQPQHF,TGTGCCAGCAGCTTAGGCACAGTTTACAATCAGCCCCAGCATTTT
NA,TRBJ2-7,TRBV6-1,NA,CASSPADGYEQYF,TGTGCCAGCAGCCCTGCGGACGGCTACGAGCAGTACTTC
once,TRBJ1-1,TRBV18,NA,CASSSAGLDTEAFF,TGTGCCAGCTCATCGGCAGGGTTGGACACTGAAGCTTTCTTT
many,TRBJ2-5,TRBV4-1,NA,CASSQRPYQETQYF,TGCGCCAGCAGCCAAAGGCCCTACCAAGAGACCCAGTACTTC
many,TRBJ2-5,TRBV3-1,TRBD2,CASSKATSFPTETQYF,TGTGCCAGCAGCAAAGCGACTAGCTTCCCGACAGAGACCCAGTACTTC
NA,TRBJ2-4,TRBV11-2,NA,CASSSVPPPLPKNIQYF,TGTGCCAGCAGCTCCGTCCCCCCACCCCTACCCAAAAACATTCAGTACTTC
many,TRBJ2-7,TRBV14,NA,CASSQESSDEQYF,TGTGCCAGCAGCCAAGAAAGTAGCGACGAGCAGTACTTC
NA,TRBJ2-7,TRBV20-1,NA,CSARAGGAYEQYF,TGCAGTGCTAGAGCAGGCGGGGCTTACGAGCAGTACTTC
NA,TRBJ1-2,TRBV24-1,NA,CSTSDPGRSGYTF,TGTTCCACCAGTGATCCAGGGAGGAGCGGCTACACCTTC
many,TRBJ1-1,TRBV5-1,TRBD1,CASSWRTGADTEAFF,TGCGCCAGCAGCTGGAGGACAGGGGCTGACACTGAAGCTTTCTTT
many,TRBJ1-5,TRBV12-3/TRBV12-4,NA,CASSLRDQPQHF,TGTGCCAGCAGTTTGAGGGATCAGCCCCAGCATTTT
many,TRBJ2-7,TRBV20-1,TRBD2,CSARDYKTSGDTYEQYF,TGCAGTGCTAGAGATTATAAGACTAGCGGGGACACCTACGAGCAGTACTTC
many,TRBJ1-6,TRBV12-3/TRBV12-4,TRBD1,CASSTGGLGNRDSPLHF,TGTGCCAGCAGCACAGGGGGCCTCGGGAATAGAGATTCACCCCTCCACTTT
many,TRBJ1-1,TRBV11-2,TRBD1,CASSLIWTGGSEAFF,TGTGCCAGCAGCTTAATTTGGACAGGGGGCAGCGAAGCTTTCTTT
many,TRBJ1-5,TRBV6-1,NA,CASMGKGVFGNQPQHF,TGTGCCAGCATGGGGAAAGGGGTATTTGGCAATCAGCCCCAGCATTTT
many,TRBJ2-4,TRBV5-1,TRBD1,CASSSSGTGVNIQYF,TGCGCCAGCAGTTCCTCCGGGACAGGAGTAAACATTCAGTACTTC
many,TRBJ2-5,TRBV10-3,TRBD1,CAISRGQQETQYF,TGTGCCATCAGCAGGGGACAGCAAGAGACCCAGTACTTC
many,TRBJ2-7,TRBV30,NA,CAWTNWDLNYEQYF,TGTGCCTGGACCAACTGGGACTTAAACTACGAGCAGTACTTC
many,TRBJ1-2,TRBV7-9,NA,CASSLDNLKRYTF,TGTGCCAGCAGCTTAGACAACCTGAAGCGCTACACCTTC
many,TRBJ1-1,TRBV29-1,NA,CSVLTDNTEAFF,TGCAGCGTTCTGACAGACAACACTGAAGCTTTCTTT
many,TRBJ2-7,TRBV29-1,NA,CSVGGDEQYF,TGCAGCGTTGGAGGGGACGAGCAGTACTTC
many,TRBJ1-1,TRBV5-1,NA,CASSGGEQGSTEAFF,TGCGCCAGCAGCGGGGGAGAACAGGGCTCCACTGAAGCTTTCTTT
few,TRBJ1-5,TRBV20-1,NA,CSARDPSFYGGASGPQHF,TGCAGTGCTAGAGATCCATCGTTTTATGGGGGGGCATCGGGGCCCCAGCATTTT
NA,TRBJ2-4,TRBV12-3/TRBV12-4,TRBD1,CASSQGEWNIQYF,TGTGCCAGCAGCCAGGGGGAATGGAACATTCAGTACTTC
many,TRBJ1-6,TRBV7-2,NA,CASSHARGSSPLHF,TGTGCCAGCAGCCACGCGAGGGGTAGTTCACCCCTCCACTTT
many,TRBJ1-2,TRBV5-1,NA,CASSLGQAGNYGYTF,TGCGCCAGCAGCTTGGGTCAGGCAGGAAACTATGGCTACACCTTC
NA,TRBJ1-1,TRBV27,TRBD1,CASSPFRDRNTEAFF,TGTGCCAGCAGTCCGTTCCGGGACAGGAACACTGAAGCTTTCTTT